Each of the 23 T cell receptor beta chains below was sequenced from the same sample in a study of T cell repertoires in cytomegalovirus infection. TCRdb re-derived calls from the reads in MiXCR, one entry per CDR3 protein. The repertoire holds about 100,000 distinct CDR3 sequences, roughly a quarter seen once, with roughly 43% in the top ten. The material sequenced was CD8+ T cells from PBMCs. Receptor source: a human donor in good health (CMV status not recorded). Some clones in this sample may be carry-over from other donors' samples.

In its sample, this clonotype was seen many times. The V gene is TRBV7-2, the J gene TRBJ1-5; D not resolved. The germline V gene encodes CDR1 SGHTA and CDR2 FQGNSA. The V and J ends lost 1 base and 0 bases respectively, with 7 bases between them. This CDR3 is built from 15 residues. The CDR3 nucleotides are TGTGCCAGCAGCTTAGGTGGGAATAGCAATCAGCCCCAGCATTTT. It codes for CASSLGGNSNQPQHF.

The chain couples TRBV4-3 to TRBJ1-2; D gene ambiguous. CDR1 and CDR2 from the germline V gene are LGHNA and YSLEER. CDR3 length: 13 residues. The ends were cut back, 0 bases at V and 4 bases at J, with 6 bases in the middle. CDR3 in DNA: TGCGCCAGCAGCCAAGACTCACGCTATGGCTACACCTTC. The encoded protein is CASSQDSRYGYTF.

The chain has TRBV13 and TRBJ1-1; D possibly corresponds to TRBD1 (5 bases). V lost 0 bases to trimming and J lost 3 bases, with 14 bases between them. The CDR3 length is 16 residues. Germline CDR1 is PRHDT and CDR2 is FYEKMQ (reference sequence). The CDR3 DNA reads as TGTGCCAGCAGCTTAGGCCTTGGCGGAGGGGACACTGAAGCTTTCTTT. Its translation: CASSLGLGGGDTEAFF.

The rearrangement joins TRBV5-4 to TRBJ2-4, with 12 bases matching TRBD2. V shed 4 bases, J shed 5 bases, and the junction held 10 bases outside the gene matches. The CDR3 consists of 17 residues. Germline V gene data show CDR1 as SGHNT and CDR2 as YYREEE (reference sequence). In nucleotides, the CDR3 is TGTGCCAGCAGCCTCGGGACTAGCGGGCTCCGTGAAAACATTCAGTACTTC. Amino acid sequence: CASSLGTSGLRENIQYF.

This clonotype was seen more than once but under ten times. The chain employs TRBV12-3 or TRBV12-4 and TRBJ1-2, with D possibly matching TRBD1 (5 bases). This CDR3 contains 13 residues. The V gene lost 6 bases and the J gene lost 1 base, with 9 bases spanning the gap. CDR3 bases: TGTGCCAGCAGCCTGACAGTTAACTATGGCTACACCTTC. Amino acids: CASSLTVNYGYTF.

This clonotype came up a few times. The V call is TRBV7-8, the J call TRBJ1-1, with D possibly matching TRBD1 (6 bases). The CDR3 sequence is 14 residues long. Looked up from germline, CDR1 is SGHVS and CDR2 is FQNEAQ. Trimming cost V 1 base and J 5 bases, with 11 bases left between them. In DNA form, the CDR3 reads TGTGCCAGCAGCTTAGGCTCAGGGGAAACTGAAGCTTTCTTT. Protein product: CASSLGSGETEAFF.

Only a few counts were recorded for this clonotype. V is TRBV7-9 and J is TRBJ2-6; D gene uncertain. Trimming left V 5 bases short and J 0 bases short, with 17 bases between. Germline CDR1 and CDR2: SEHNR and FQNEAQ (reference sequence). The CDR3 length is 18 residues. The CDR3 loop is CASSPPKADDSGANVLTF. For the CDR3, the DNA is TGTGCCAGCAGCCCTCCTAAGGCCGATGACTCTGGGGCCAACGTCCTGACTTTC.

In this sample, this clonotype turned up a few times. The V and J genes are TRBV11-1 and TRBJ2-1, with 8 bases lining up with TRBD1. The CDR3 consists of 14 residues. The V gene end was trimmed by 4 bases and the J gene end by 3 bases; junction bases not matched to a gene: 2. Germline CDR1 is SGHAT and CDR2 is FQDESV (reference sequence). The CDR3 protein is CASSYRGNYNEQFF. Written as DNA, the CDR3 is TGTGCCAGCAGCTACAGGGGGAACTACAATGAGCAGTTCTTC.

This clonotype was picked up many times. The chain is built from TRBV12-3 or TRBV12-4 and TRBJ2-1; 9 bases are a match to TRBD1. This CDR3 is 15 amino acids long. V was pared by 5 bases and J by 3 bases, with 5 bases of the junction left unmatched. The CDR3 is CASSPGQGDYNEQFF. CDR3 bases: TGTGCCAGCAGTCCGGGACAGGGAGACTACAATGAGCAGTTCTTC.

This clonotype appeared once. The genes are TRBV5-6 and TRBJ2-2; tentative D call: TRBD2 (5 bases). Germline values: CDR1 SGHDT, CDR2 YYEEEE. This CDR3 is 14 amino acids long. Trimming stripped 5 bases from V and 1 base from J, with 9 bases between. CDR3 sequence: CASSPGVNTGELFF. CDR3 bases: TGTGCCAGCAGTCCCGGGGTGAACACCGGGGAGCTGTTTTTT.

The sample holds a few counts of this clonotype. CDR3 nucleotide sequence: TGTGCCAGCAGTTTAGGTGCCAGGGTGGGCGAGACCCAGTACTTC. This encodes CASSLGARVGETQYF. V usage is TRBV27 and J usage is TRBJ2-5; D may be TRBD1 (5 bases). Germline loops: CDR1 MNHEY, CDR2 SMNVEV (reference sequence). This CDR3 has 15 residues. V shed 2 bases and J shed 5 bases, with 15 bases lying between them.

CDR3 residues: CASSYLVGVGGEQFF. DNA for the CDR3: TGTGCCAGCAGTTACCTGGTGGGAGTAGGTGGTGAGCAGTTCTTC. V is TRBV6-2 or TRBV6-3 and J is TRBJ2-1; D is perhaps TRBD2 (5 bases). The CDR3 length is 15 residues. V was pared by 2 bases and J by 9 bases, with 17 bases between. Per germline, CDR1 MNHEY and CDR2 SVGEGT.

V usage is TRBV12-3 or TRBV12-4 and J usage is TRBJ2-7, with D perhaps matching TRBD1 (5 bases). The germline V and J ends were trimmed by 4 bases and 0 bases, with 10 bases remaining between them. The CDR3 is 14 amino acids. The CDR3 sequence is CASSSGHTSYEQYF. Written as DNA, the CDR3 is TGTGCCAGCAGTTCAGGACACACCTCCTACGAGCAGTACTTC.

V gene TRBV30 combines with J gene TRBJ1-2, with D tentatively TRBD1 (6 bases). Germline V gives CDR1 GTSNPN, CDR2 SVGIG (reference sequence). The CDR3 has 16 residues. V lost 0 bases, J lost 5 bases, and 19 bases lay in between. The DNA of the CDR3 is TGTGCCTGGAGTGTAAAGGAGGGAGGGGGTCGGTATGGCTACACCTTC. Its protein product is CAWSVKEGGGRYGYTF. Together with reference TRBV30 and TRBJ1-2, the CDR3 gives the full variable domain: SQTIHQWPATLVQPVGSPLSLECTVEGTSNPNLYWYRQAAGRGLQLLFYSVGIGQISSEVPQNLSASRPQDRQFILSSKKLLLSDSGFYLCAWSVKEGGGRYGYTFGSGTRLTVV.

The chain uses TRBV20-1 and TRBJ2-1, with TRBD2 matching 14 bases. The CDR3 runs to 15 residues. Germline values: CDR1 DFQATT, CDR2 SNEGSKA (reference sequence). The J segment lost 8 bases and the V segment lost 6 bases, leaving 9 bases of the junction unmatched. Here the CDR3 DNA reads TGCAGTGCATCCCCGACTAGCGGGAGGGCCTATGAGCAGTTCTTC. Protein: CSASPTSGRAYEQFF.

This clonotype has at least ten counts. J is TRBJ1-2 and V is TRBV12-3 or TRBV12-4, with 8 bases aligning to TRBD1. V trimming: 5 bases; J trimming: 7 bases; junction bases outside the gene matches: 12. This CDR3 has 15 residues. The CDR3: CASSEAWTGQTGYTF. The CDR3 DNA is TGTGCCAGCAGTGAGGCCTGGACAGGGCAGACTGGCTACACCTTC.

The chain employs TRBV20-1 and TRBJ2-1, with TRBD2 matching 10 bases. The CDR3 contains 14 residues. CDR1 and CDR2 from the germline V gene are DFQATT and SNEGSKA (reference sequence). Trimming at V came to 1 base and at J to 6 bases, leaving 3 bases not matched to a gene. This CDR3 is CSARGTSGLNEQFF. For the CDR3, the DNA is TGCAGTGCTAGAGGGACTAGCGGTCTCAATGAGCAGTTCTTC.

Comment on this clonotype: One end of the junction varies from germline; a read error may be responsible. The chain carries TRBV7-4 and TRBJ2-1, with D tentatively TRBD2 (6 bases). Germline CDR1 and CDR2: SGHVT and SQSDAQ. This CDR3 is 18 amino acids long. CDR3 sequence: CAGSLVKRVRSSDNEQFF. As DNA, the CDR3 is TGTGCCGGCAGCTTAGTTAAGCGGGTGCGGAGTAGCGACAATGAGCAGTTCTTC.

This clonotype was recorded many times. The chain employs TRBV28 and TRBJ2-3; maybe TRBD1 (6 bases). CDR3 size: 16 residues. The V end lost 5 bases, the J end lost 3 bases, and 18 bases lay between the germline ends. Germline values: CDR1 MDHEN, CDR2 SYDVKM. CDR3 nucleotide sequence: TGTGCCAGCAGTCCATTACAGGGTTGGGGGACAGATACGCAGTATTTT. Translated, it gives CASSPLQGWGTDTQYF. Full variable domain (rest looked up from reference TRBV28 and TRBJ2-3): DVKVTQSSRYLVKRTGEKVFLECVQDMDHENMFWYRQDPGLGLRLIYFSYDVKMKEKGDIPEGYSVSREKKERFSLILESASTNQTSMYLCASSPLQGWGTDTQYFGPGTRLTVL.

The genes are TRBV7-9 and TRBJ2-7; 7 nucleotides agree with TRBD1. V shed 5 bases and J 5 bases; nucleotides not matched to a gene: 3. Germline V gene data show CDR1 as SEHNR and CDR2 as FQNEAQ (reference sequence). The CDR3 extends over 12 amino acids. The CDR3 nucleotides are TGTGCCAGCAGCGCCGACAGGGACGAGCAGTACTTC. It is translated as CASSADRDEQYF.

Only a few counts were recorded for this clonotype. The chain uses TRBV9 and TRBJ1-2; D is ambiguous. Germline-derived CDR1 and CDR2 are SGDLS and YYNGEE. The V gene lost 6 bases and the J gene lost 1 base, with 13 bases spanning the gap. The CDR3 has 14 residues. CDR3 residues: CASTRGTLNYGYTF. CDR3 bases: TGTGCCAGCACCCGGGGAACTCTTAACTATGGCTACACCTTC.

The chain uses TRBV14 and TRBJ2-1, with D perhaps TRBD2 (5 bases). V lost 0 bases and J 3 bases, leaving 9 bases between the germline ends. The CDR3 runs to 15 residues. Germline values: CDR1 SGHDN, CDR2 FVKESK. The CDR3 is CASSQEGARYNEQFF. The DNA for the CDR3 is TGTGCCAGCAGCCAAGAGGGAGCTCGCTACAATGAGCAGTTCTTC.

Many counts were recorded for this clonotype. The rearrangement links TRBV20-1 to TRBJ1-6; D gene ambiguous. CDR3 size: 16 residues. The V and J ends lost 0 bases and 0 bases respectively, with 9 bases between them. The germline CDR1 and CDR2 sequences are DFQATT and SNEGSKA (reference sequence). CDR3 sequence (DNA): TGCAGTGCTAGAGATCGAGAGAGCTCCTATAATTCACCCCTCCACTTT. Translation gives CSARDRESSYNSPLHF.